One and the same sample provided the 32 T cell receptor beta chains below, sequenced in a study of blood T cell repertoires in COVID-19. Generated by immunoSEQ multiplex PCR, the TCRdb table keeps only in-frame clones and is missing some. The profile shows some 210,000 clones, 80% to 90% of them singletons. What was sequenced was peripheral blood. Receptors originate from a woman between 50 and 59 years old with active or convalescent COVID-19.

The chain employs TRBV29-1 and TRBJ2-5; D not resolved. Germline CDR1 reads SQVTM; CDR2 reads ANQGSEA. The length of the CDR3 is 11 residues. The germline V and J ends were trimmed by 5 bases and 5 bases, with 9 bases remaining between them. The CDR3 loop reads CSVSRSETQYF. CDR3 nucleotide sequence: TGCAGCGTTTCCCGGAGCGAGACCCAGTACTTC. The full variable domain, completed using reference TRBV29-1 and TRBJ2-5, is SAVISQKPSRDICQRGTSLTIQCQVDSQVTMMFWYRQQPGQSLTLIATANQGSEATYESGFVIDKFPISRPNLTFSTLTVSNMSPEDSSIYLCSVSRSETQYFGPGTRLLVL.

The chain uses TRBV27 and TRBJ1-1, with unresolved D. Between the trimmed V and J ends, which lost 6 bases and 3 bases, there was a span of 14 bases. Germline CDR1 is MNHEY and CDR2 is SMNVEV (reference sequence). The CDR3 sequence is 14 residues long. As DNA, the CDR3 is TGTGCCAGCAGGATCGGAGGTCGGGACACTGAAGCTTTCTTT. It specifies CASRIGGRDTEAFF.

This chain joins TRBV5-5 and TRBJ1-6, with a weak D call TRBD1 (5 bases). V was shortened by 1 base and J by 0 bases, with 17 bases between the two germline ends. The length of the CDR3 is 19 residues. In germline, CDR1 is SGHKS, CDR2 YYEKEE (reference sequence). The CDR3 region is CASSLRGIDFSSYNSPLHF. The DNA of the CDR3 is TGTGCCAGCAGCTTGAGGGGAATCGACTTTAGCTCCTATAATTCACCCCTCCACTTT.

This rearrangement joins TRBV3-1 (or the pseudogene TRBV3-2) to TRBJ2-3; D may be TRBD1 (5 bases). V dropped 3 bases and J dropped 6 bases, with 13 bases sitting between them. CDR1 is LGHDT, CDR2 YNNKEL, per germline (reference sequence). This CDR3 is 14 amino acids long. As DNA, the CDR3 is TGTGCCAGCAGCCAGGGGCAGGGAAGGGATACGCAGTATTTT. Translated: CASSQGQGRDTQYF.

This rearrangement joins TRBV24-1 to TRBJ2-2, with 11 bases that match TRBD1. The CDR3 covers 18 residues. J gave up 4 bases and V 3 bases, and 9 bases lay outside the gene matches. Looked up from germline, CDR1 is KGHDR and CDR2 is SFDVKD. The CDR3 loop is CATSDPTWTGGGTGELFF. DNA for the CDR3: TGTGCCACCAGTGATCCGACCTGGACAGGGGGCGGCACCGGGGAGCTGTTTTTT.

This chain uses TRBV2 with TRBJ1-1, with a tentative D call TRBD1 (5 bases). V was cut by 7 bases and J by 4 bases, with 19 bases left in between. The CDR3 totals 15 residues. Germline V CDR1 and CDR2: SNHLY, FYNNEI. The CDR3 DNA reads as TGTGCCAGCACCGAGGGTTGGGGCGGGAGCACTGAAGCTTTCTTT. It codes for CASTEGWGGSTEAFF.

This clone was seen a handful of times. V usage is TRBV6-5 and J usage is TRBJ1-2, with unresolved D. The ends were cut back, 6 bases at V and 4 bases at J, with 12 bases in the middle. CDR1 is MNHEY and CDR2 is SVGAGI in the germline V gene. The CDR3 totals 13 residues. CDR3 region: CASSPERFYGYTF. The CDR3 DNA is TGTGCCAGCAGCCCGGAGCGGTTCTATGGCTACACCTTC.

This chain joins TRBV12-5 and TRBJ1-5, with TRBD1 matching 12 bases. The CDR3 is 17 amino acids. The germline V gene encodes CDR1 LGHNT and CDR2 FRNRAP. V trimming: 4 bases; J trimming: 5 bases; junction bases outside the gene matches: 9. The CDR3 is CASGSGQGAVRDQPQHF. The CDR3 bases are TGTGCTAGTGGTTCGGGACAGGGGGCGGTCAGGGATCAGCCCCAGCATTTT.

The chain has TRBV7-3 and TRBJ2-1; 8 bases match TRBD2. J lost 5 bases, V lost 4 bases, and 10 bases had no gene match. The CDR3 runs 16 residues. Germline values: CDR1 SGHTA, CDR2 FQGTGA. The CDR3 nucleotides are TGTGCCAGCAGCTACAGTGAAGCGGGAGAACACAATGAGCAGTTCTTC. Encoded protein: CASSYSEAGEHNEQFF. Looking up the rest from reference TRBV7-3 and TRBJ2-1 gives the full variable domain: GAGVSQTPSNKVTEKGKYVELRCDPISGHTALYWYRQSLGQGPEFLIYFQGTGAADDSGLPNDRFFAVRPEGSVSTLKIQRTERGDSAVYLCASSYSEAGEHNEQFFGPGTRLTVL.

The rearrangement joins TRBV29-1 to TRBJ2-3; 9 bases agree with TRBD2. This CDR3 has 16 residues. Looked up from germline, CDR1 is SQVTM and CDR2 is ANQGSEA. J was trimmed by 0 bases and V by 1 base; bases with no gene match: 5. The CDR3 DNA sequence: TGCAGCGTTGAAGGGACTAGCGATACTAGCACAGATACGCAGTATTTT. Amino acids: CSVEGTSDTSTDTQYF.

The rearrangement joins TRBV5-4 to TRBJ1-3; D unresolved. The CDR3 runs 17 residues. V was trimmed by 4 bases and J by 0 bases, leaving 17 bases between them. CDR1 and CDR2 from the germline V gene are SGHNT and YYREEE (reference sequence). The DNA for the CDR3 is TGTGCCAGCAGCCCGAGTCCCGCTTCGAACTCTGGAAACACCATATATTTT. It specifies CASSPSPASNSGNTIYF. The whole variable domain, filled in from reference TRBV5-4 and TRBJ1-3, reads ETGVTQSPTHLIKTRGQQVTLRCSSQSGHNTVSWYQQALGQGPQFIFQYYREEENGRGNFPPRFSGLQFPNYSSELNVNALELDDSALYLCASSPSPASNSGNTIYFGEGSWLTVV.

This clone has only one observation. This chain joins TRBV6-5 and TRBJ1-2, with 7 nucleotides matching TRBD1. The germline gives CDR1 MNHEY, CDR2 SVGAGI. The CDR3 covers 13 residues. V was clipped by 6 bases and J by 5 bases; unmatched bases: 6. This CDR3 is CASRSTGVYGYTF. The CDR3 DNA follows: TGTGCCAGCAGGTCCACAGGGGTTTATGGCTACACCTTC.

The chain carries TRBV19 and TRBJ2-1; D may be TRBD1 (6 bases). The CDR3 consists of 18 residues. The germline CDR1 and CDR2 sequences are LNHDA and SQIVND (reference sequence). V was pared by 3 bases and J by 6 bases, with 24 bases between. The CDR3 is CASSIRGRGQPIINEQFF. CDR3 DNA: TGTGCCAGTAGTATTAGGGGTAGAGGACAGCCCATTATCAATGAGCAGTTCTTC.

This clone showed up just a few times. V is TRBV2 and J is TRBJ2-4; tentatively, D is TRBD2 (5 bases). Trimming cost V 11 bases and J 0 bases, with 11 bases left between them. This CDR3 is built from 13 residues. Germline V lookup: CDR1 SNHLY, CDR2 FYNNEI. CDR3 sequence reads: CAGGRVAKNIQYF. The CDR3 coding sequence is TGTGCCGGAGGCCGTGTAGCCAAAAACATTCAGTACTTC.

The chain carries TRBV30 and TRBJ1-4; 8 nucleotides agree with TRBD1. The CDR3 sequence is 16 residues long. With 6 bases clipped from V and 5 bases from J, the junction kept 14 bases outside the gene matches. Per the germline V gene, CDR1 is GTSNPN and CDR2 is SVGIG (reference sequence). CDR3 region: CACSKRGQGLNEKLFF. The CDR3 region has the DNA TGTGCCTGCTCAAAGCGTGGACAGGGTCTGAATGAAAAACTGTTTTTT.

V is TRBV6-5 and J is TRBJ1-6, with 7 nucleotides matching TRBD1. Germline lookup yields CDR1 MNHEY and CDR2 SVGAGI. J was trimmed by 10 bases and V by 7 bases; bases with no gene match: 13. The CDR3 totals 15 residues. The CDR3 DNA reads as TGTGCCAGCATTTCACAGGGGTGGGTGGCCTCACCCCTCCACTTT. Protein product: CASISQGWVASPLHF.

J is TRBJ2-1 and V is TRBV14, with 14 bases lining up with TRBD2. Germline CDR1 reads SGHDN; CDR2 reads FVKESK. The CDR3 consists of 18 residues. Unmatched junction bases numbered 11, after V lost 0 bases and J lost 10 bases. In DNA, the CDR3 is TGTGCCAGCAGCCAAGATCTTCTGGGACTAGCGGGAGCGGGGGAGCAGTTCTTC. It is translated as CASSQDLLGLAGAGEQFF.

J is TRBJ1-2 and V is TRBV6-4, with D maybe TRBD1 (6 bases). The germline gives CDR1 MRHNA, CDR2 SNTAGT. V was cut by 6 bases and J by 3 bases, with 14 bases left in between. This CDR3 region has 14 residues. The CDR3 nucleotides are TGTGCCAGCAGACAGGGTTCCCTTGACTATGGCTACACCTTC. Amino acid sequence: CASRQGSLDYGYTF.

The chain is built from TRBV6-5 and TRBJ2-7; D gene ambiguous. The length of the CDR3 is 13 residues. From germline, CDR1 is MNHEY and CDR2 SVGAGI. Trimming pared 2 bases from V and 2 bases from J, leaving 7 bases between. CDR3 sequence (DNA): TGTGCCAGCAGTTACGAACAGACCTACGAGCAGTACGTC. It yields the protein CASSYEQTYEQYV.

The gene calls are TRBV5-1 and TRBJ2-3; 12 bases map to TRBD2. Germline trimming cut 2 bases from V and 9 bases from J; bases unmatched to any gene: 10. Germline V gene sequence: CDR1 SGHRS, CDR2 YFSETQ. CDR3 size: 16 residues. CDR3 bases: TGCGCCAGCAGCTTTACGGCTAGCGGGGGGGCCCGGACGCAGTATTTT. Its translation is CASSFTASGGARTQYF.

The chain employs TRBV2 and TRBJ2-3; 7 nucleotides align to TRBD1. This CDR3 spans 16 amino acids. The trim removed 7 bases at V and 3 bases at J, leaving 13 bases unmatched. Germline loops: CDR1 SNHLY, CDR2 FYNNEI. CDR3 bases: TGTGCCAGCATTCCCCCGGGCCTCAGGGGGACAGATACGCAGTATTTT. The encoded protein is CASIPPGLRGTDTQYF.

This chain joins TRBV14 and TRBJ2-6; 10 nucleotides line up with TRBD2. This CDR3 is built from 19 residues. Germline loops: CDR1 SGHDN, CDR2 FVKESK. J lost 0 bases, V lost 4 bases, and 9 bases had no gene match. The CDR3, as DNA: TGTGCCAGCAGCCGACCGAGAGCGGGGGGGAGCTCTGGGGCCAACGTCCTGACTTTC. This encodes CASSRPRAGGSSGANVLTF. Variable domain in full (rest from reference TRBV14 and TRBJ2-6): EAGVTQFPSHSVIEKGQTVTLRCDPISGHDNLYWYRRVMGKEIKFLLHFVKESKQDESGMPNNRFLAERTGGTYSTLKVQPAELEDSGVYFCASSRPRAGGSSGANVLTFGAGSRLTVL.

In its sample, this clone was seen once. The rearrangement joins TRBV28 to TRBJ1-6; 7 bases match TRBD1. CDR3 length: 18 amino acids. Germline V gene sequence: CDR1 MDHEN, CDR2 SYDVKM. V shed 8 bases and J 0 bases; nucleotides not matched to a gene: 13. In DNA, the CDR3 is TGTGCCAGCGGAGGGGACAGCGTTCCGAGCTCCTATAATTCACCCCTCCACTTT. This codes for CASGGDSVPSSYNSPLHF. The full variable domain, rest sourced from reference TRBV28 and TRBJ1-6, is DVKVTQSSRYLVKRTGEKVFLECVQDMDHENMFWYRQDPGLGLRLIYFSYDVKMKEKGDIPEGYSVSREKKERFSLILESASTNQTSMYLCASGGDSVPSSYNSPLHFGNGTRLTVT.

The chain is built from TRBV10-1 and TRBJ2-3; D may be TRBD1 (5 bases). V was trimmed by 2 bases and J by 3 bases, leaving 24 bases between them. Germline CDR1 is WNHNN and CDR2 is SYGVQD (reference sequence). CDR3 length: 19 residues. CDR3 in amino acids: CASSEPIPLAGLFTDTQYF. In DNA form, the CDR3 reads TGCGCCAGCAGTGAGCCTATCCCCTTAGCAGGGCTCTTTACAGATACGCAGTATTTT.

The rearrangement joins TRBV6-5 to TRBJ1-1, with D possibly matching TRBD1 (6 bases). The CDR3 is made up of 14 amino acids. V was shortened by 6 bases and J by 3 bases, with 14 bases between the two germline ends. Germline V gene data show CDR1 as MNHEY and CDR2 as SVGAGI. This CDR3 is CASRNRAGYTEAFF. In DNA form, the CDR3 reads TGTGCCAGCAGGAACAGGGCCGGGTACACTGAAGCTTTCTTT.

The chain carries TRBV5-6 and TRBJ1-3, with D unclear. The CDR3 is 13 amino acids. CDR1 is SGHDT, CDR2 YYEEEE, per germline. Trimming shortened V by 0 bases and J by 6 bases, and 7 bases separated the two germline ends. CDR3 protein: CASSLAEENTIYF. The CDR3 DNA sequence: TGTGCCAGCAGCTTGGCCGAGGAAAACACCATATATTTT.

The gene calls are TRBV5-1 and TRBJ1-4, with D unclear. V lost 1 base to trimming and J lost 5 bases, with 9 bases between them. This CDR3 spans 14 amino acids. The germline V gene has CDR1 SGHRS and CDR2 YFSETQ. The CDR3 region is CASSLSGRNEKLFF. The CDR3 coding sequence is TGCGCCAGCAGCTTGAGTGGCAGGAATGAAAAACTGTTTTTT.

The chain couples TRBV6-5 to TRBJ1-1; D perhaps matches TRBD1 (5 bases). The V gene lost 8 bases and the J gene lost 4 bases, with 14 bases spanning the gap. The CDR3 has 13 amino acids. Germline V gives CDR1 MNHEY, CDR2 SVGAGI. The CDR3 loop reads CASCNSGRTEAFF. CDR3 nucleotide sequence: TGTGCCAGCTGCAACTCAGGGCGCACTGAAGCTTTCTTT.

Comment on this clone: The junction shows a germline mismatch at one end, possibly a read error. The J gene is TRBJ1-4, the V gene TRBV2; 7 bases line up with TRBD1. The CDR3 sequence is 13 residues long. Germline assignment: CDR1 SNHLY and CDR2 FYNNEI. The CDR3 DNA reads TGTGCCAGCAGTGAAATGGTCAGGGGGTCCGGGTCATTT. Translated: CASSEMVRGSGSF.

The table lists this clone with a count of one. This sequence joins TRBV6-5 and TRBJ2-4, with D possibly TRBD2 on 5 matching bases. Trimming shortened V by 10 bases and J by 6 bases, and 13 bases separated the two germline ends. The CDR3 has 12 residues. Germline V gives CDR1 MNHEY, CDR2 SVGAGI. Written as DNA, the CDR3 is TGTGCCATGTCGGGATCAACAAACATTCAGTACTTC. Encoded protein: CAMSGSTNIQYF.

The genes are TRBV10-2 and TRBJ1-5; a possible D gene is TRBD1 (5 bases). Germline CDR1 WSHSY, CDR2 SAAADI. V was shortened by 9 bases and J by 7 bases, with 16 bases between the two germline ends. The CDR3 spans 13 residues. The CDR3 region is CASRGQVGQPQHF. The CDR3 bases are TGCGCCAGTAGGGGCCAGGTAGGACAGCCCCAGCATTTT.

J is TRBJ1-4 and V is TRBV5-1, with unresolved D. Per germline, CDR1 SGHRS and CDR2 YFSETQ. The CDR3 extends over 13 amino acids. V was trimmed by 3 bases and J by 4 bases, leaving 7 bases between them. The CDR3 is CASSSGINEKLFF. CDR3 nucleotides: TGCGCCAGCAGCTCGGGGATTAATGAAAAACTGTTTTTT.